This T cell receptor beta chain was captured in a study of control samples from healthy donors and cancer patients. Germline values: CDR1 MGHDK, CDR2 SYGVNS. This CDR3 is 16 amino acids long. V was pared by 3 bases and J by 6 bases, with 7 bases of the junction left unmatched. The method was immunoSEQ multiplex PCR; TCRdb's version includes in-frame clones alone and lacks a portion of them. Here the sample spans approximately 140,000 clones, less than 90% being singletons. The TCR was taken from a woman between 25 and 40 years old in good health. The material sequenced was blood. The chain links TRBV25-1 to TRBJ2-1, with 11 bases identical to TRBD2. The CDR3: CASSDIGLAGGNEQFF. The DNA for the CDR3 is TGTGCCAGCAGTGATATAGGACTAGCGGGTGGCAATGAGCAGTTCTTC.